This passage covers 28 T cell receptor beta chains from one sample sequenced in a study of T cell clusters in autoimmune cytopenias. Some 38,000 genome equivalents of blood DNA were amplified for TRB. TRB was amplified by touch-down multiplex PCR, primer pools A and B combined. Reprocessing the multiplex PCR reads, TCRdb reports a single entry for every CDR3 protein and omits DNA. This sample carries 9,500 to 12,000 distinct CDR3 sequences, with around 31% going to the ten biggest clones. These data were also reused for a study on T cell repertoires in aging, cancer and after chemotherapy.

The specimen sequenced was peripheral blood. These TCRs come from a human donor in good health.

The CDR3 region is CASRGAGRRPETQYF. The V and J genes are TRBV5-6 and TRBJ2-5; with no DNA, the TCRdb D assignment of TRBD2 cannot be verified. Germline V CDR1 and CDR2: SGHDT, YYEEEE. The CDR3 runs 15 residues.

The chain uses TRBV6-1 and TRBJ2-7. Germline CDR1 reads MNHNS; CDR2 reads SASEGT. CDR3 length: 17 amino acids. CDR3: CASSEVGLDRSSYEQYF.

The V and J genes are TRBV19 and TRBJ1-5; TCRdb calls TRBD1, which cannot be checked without DNA. This CDR3 is built from 13 residues. Germline CDR1 and CDR2: LNHDA and SQIVND (reference sequence). CDR3: CASSRDGNQPQHF.

According to its frequency, this clonotype is medium-sized (0.01 to 0.1%). The chain has TRBV11-1 and TRBJ2-2. In germline, CDR1 is SGHAT, CDR2 FQDESV (reference sequence). The CDR3 length is 14 residues. CDR3 amino acids: CASSLVQNTGELFF.

The chain employs TRBV6-5 and TRBJ2-6. This CDR3 is built from 15 residues. In germline, CDR1 is MNHEY, CDR2 SVGAGI. CDR3 amino acids: CASSYGDSGANVLTF.

The rearrangement joins TRBV6-1 to TRBJ1-5; TCRdb outputs TRBD1, but without DNA this stays unchecked. The germline gives CDR1 MNHNS, CDR2 SASEGT. This CDR3 region has 15 residues. This CDR3 reads CASRGSGGRNQPQHF.

The V and J genes are TRBV10-3 and TRBJ1-4; checking the TCRdb D call of TRBD1 is not possible without DNA. CDR3 length: 17 residues. The germline V gene has CDR1 ENHRY and CDR2 SYGVKD. The CDR3 loop is CAISESRQGGTNEKLFF.

The genes are TRBV6-5 and TRBJ2-2; TCRdb's D call of TRBD1 is untestable without DNA. CDR1 is MNHEY, CDR2 SVGAGI, per germline. The CDR3 is 15 residues long. The CDR3 sequence is CASSSTGLYTGELFF.

The V and J genes are TRBV6-5 and TRBJ1-1; TCRdb designates TRBD1, a call that cannot be tested without DNA. CDR1 and CDR2 from the germline V gene are MNHEY and SVGAGI. The CDR3 is 15 residues long. CDR3 sequence reads: CASSYPDSTGWWAFF.

The CDR3 loop is CASSRSRKGNTEAFF. The chain has TRBV11-2 and TRBJ1-1; TCRdb names TRBD1, which stays unverified in the absence of DNA. The CDR3 runs to 15 residues. Germline values: CDR1 SGHAT, CDR2 FQNNGV.

The rearrangement uses TRBV12-3 or TRBV12-4 and TRBJ2-3; TCRdb designates TRBD2, a call that cannot be tested without DNA. CDR3 length: 18 amino acids. The CDR3 loop reads CASSLFRTSGNNADTQYF.

The chain joins TRBV19 to TRBJ2-2; the D gene TCRdb calls, TRBD2, cannot be checked with no DNA. This CDR3 region has 15 residues. Germline V gene lookup returns CDR1 LNHDA and CDR2 SQIVND (reference sequence). This chain's CDR3 is CASILRAEATGELFF.

The CDR3: CASSQGGATNEKLFF. This chain connects TRBV7-6 to TRBJ1-4; there is no DNA to check the TCRdb D call of TRBD1. Germline lookup yields CDR1 SGHVS and CDR2 FNYEAQ. The CDR3 sequence is 15 residues long.

The V gene is TRBV20-1, the J gene TRBJ1-2. CDR1 and CDR2 (germline): DFQATT, SNEGSKA (reference sequence). This CDR3 has 15 amino acids. CDR3 amino acids: CSASDLQGEVKGYTF.

The J gene is TRBJ2-3, the V gene TRBV5-1; TCRdb's assignment of TRBD1 cannot be checked, as there is no DNA. The CDR3 is 17 amino acids. CDR1 is SGHRS and CDR2 is YFSETQ in the germline V gene. The CDR3 spells CASSLTPTGRTTDTQYF.

V and J are TRBV30 and TRBJ2-5. The V gene's germline CDR1 is GTSNPN and CDR2 SVGIG (reference sequence). This CDR3 contains 11 residues. The CDR3 loop is CAWSPKETQYF. Complete variable domain (other parts from reference TRBV30 and TRBJ2-5): SQTIHQWPATLVQPVGSPLSLECTVEGTSNPNLYWYRQAAGRGLQLLFYSVGIGQISSEVPQNLSASRPQDRQFILSSKKLLLSDSGFYLCAWSPKETQYFGPGTRLLVL.

This clonotype is labeled medium-sized based on frequency. The rearrangement uses TRBV11-1 and TRBJ2-3; TCRdb proposes TRBD2, but this gene call is untestable without DNA. This CDR3 comprises 18 residues. From germline, CDR1 is SGHAT and CDR2 FQDESV (reference sequence). The CDR3 sequence: CASSILWTSGDSTDTQYF.

The gene calls are TRBV27 and TRBJ1-2. The CDR3 length is 14 residues. Per the germline V gene, CDR1 is MNHEY and CDR2 is SMNVEV (reference sequence). This chain's CDR3 is CASRPLRDLYGYTF.

The chain is built from TRBV15 and TRBJ2-1; the D gene TCRdb calls, TRBD2, cannot be checked with no DNA. This CDR3 spans 16 amino acids. Germline V gives CDR1 LNHNV, CDR2 YYDKDF (reference sequence). The CDR3: CATSRGRAGNYNEQFF.

The CDR3: CASSLVGYGGYTF. The rearrangement joins TRBV27 to TRBJ1-2. The CDR3 extends over 13 amino acids. Germline lookup yields CDR1 MNHEY and CDR2 SMNVEV (reference sequence).

CDR3 sequence: CASGQSYGYTF. The chain uses TRBV19 and TRBJ1-2. The CDR3 consists of 11 residues. The germline V gene encodes CDR1 LNHDA and CDR2 SQIVND (reference sequence).

This rearrangement joins TRBV5-1 to TRBJ2-1; TCRdb returns TRBD1, unconfirmable since there is no DNA. Per germline, CDR1 SGHRS and CDR2 YFSETQ. The CDR3 runs to 17 residues. This chain's CDR3 is CASSLGGGLGAYNEQFF.

The chain joins TRBV19 to TRBJ1-5; no DNA is available, so the TRBD1 call from TCRdb remains unchecked. This CDR3 is 14 amino acids long. Germline V lookup: CDR1 LNHDA, CDR2 SQIVND (reference sequence). This CDR3 is CASIDSRGIEPQHF.

The rearrangement uses TRBV5-5 and TRBJ1-2. CDR1 is SGHKS, CDR2 YYEKEE, per germline (reference sequence). The CDR3 spans 13 residues. The CDR3 spells CASSLAGNYGYTF. Full variable domain (outside the CDR3, taken from reference TRBV5-5 and TRBJ1-2): DAGVTQSPTHLIKTRGQQVTLRCSPISGHKSVSWYQQVLGQGPQFIFQYYEKEERGRGNFPDRFSARQFPNYSSELNVNALLLGDSALYLCASSLAGNYGYTFGSGTRLTVV.

The CDR3 here is CASSFSGRGTGELFF. J is TRBJ2-2 and V is TRBV12-3 or TRBV12-4; there is no DNA to check the TCRdb D call of TRBD2. The CDR3 runs to 15 residues.

The rearrangement uses TRBV27 and TRBJ2-7; the D call from TCRdb, TRBD2, cannot be confirmed without DNA. This CDR3 is 15 amino acids long. Looked up from germline, CDR1 is MNHEY and CDR2 is SMNVEV (reference sequence). CDR3 loop: CASREAGVGAYEQYF.

V usage is TRBV5-1 and J usage is TRBJ2-3. Germline assignment: CDR1 SGHRS and CDR2 YFSETQ. The CDR3 totals 12 residues. The CDR3 region is CASKDPRSTQYF.

J is TRBJ2-2 and V is TRBV11-1. The CDR3 loop spans 16 amino acids. Per the germline V gene, CDR1 is SGHAT and CDR2 is FQDESV (reference sequence). The CDR3 region is CASNSLGLSNTGELFF.